The 17 T cell receptor beta chains listed next were all sequenced from one sample in a study of T cell clones after liver transplantation. Assay used: immunoSEQ multiplex PCR; TCRdb lists only in-frame clones, some missing. The sample lists approximately 22,000 clones, 90% to 95% occurring once. This specimen consisted of CD8+ T cells from blood, obtained less than 27 months after liver transplant. Receptors were obtained from a human patient who received a liver transplant. Some T cells may have come from the graft donor.

Only a few counts were recorded for this clone. The same CDR3 arises from other DNA sequences in this sample as well. The DNA for the CDR3 is TGTGCCAGCAGCGTAGGGGGGGCTCCCTACGAGCAGTACTTC. Amino acids: CASSVGGAPYEQYF. The genes are TRBV9 and TRBJ2-7; D possibly matches TRBD1 or TRBD2 (6 bases each). V was trimmed by 0 bases and J by 2 bases, leaving 9 bases between them. The CDR3 is 14 amino acids. Germline lookup yields CDR1 SGDLS and CDR2 YYNGEE.

This rearrangement joins TRBV4-1 to TRBJ2-1, with 13 bases matching TRBD2. V gave up 4 bases and J gave up 7 bases; unmatched junction bases: 7. CDR3 length equals 16 residues. The germline V gene has CDR1 MGHRA and CDR2 YSYEKL. This CDR3 reads CASSRIGLAGVNEQFF. CDR3 nucleotides: TGCGCCAGCAGCCGAATCGGACTAGCGGGAGTGAATGAGCAGTTCTTC.

This rearrangement joins TRBV10-2 to TRBJ1-3, with D possibly matching TRBD1 (6 bases). There are 14 residues in the CDR3. Germline V gene lookup returns CDR1 WSHSY and CDR2 SAAADI. Trimming cost V 6 bases and J 0 bases, with 9 bases left between them. CDR3 DNA sequence: TGCGCCAGCAGCGGGGACAACTCTGGAAACACCATATATTTT. Residues: CASSGDNSGNTIYF.

This clone turned up a few times. The chain recombines TRBV6-5 with TRBJ1-1; tentatively, D is TRBD1 (5 bases). With 5 bases removed from V and 4 bases from J, the gap between germline ends came to 11 bases. This CDR3 comprises 13 residues. Germline values: CDR1 MNHEY, CDR2 SVGAGI. The CDR3 sequence is CASSPGRTTEAFF. The CDR3, as DNA: TGTGCCAGCAGTCCAGGGAGAACCACTGAAGCTTTCTTT.

The CDR3 region is CSVEDVQGGYEQYF. The CDR3 DNA reads TGCAGCGTTGAAGATGTGCAGGGGGGCTACGAGCAGTACTTC. The J gene is TRBJ2-7, the V gene TRBV29-1, with D possibly being TRBD1 (7 bases). The CDR3 length is 14 residues. Germline lookup yields CDR1 SQVTM and CDR2 ANQGSEA. Deletions cut 0 bases from V and 3 bases from J, with 12 bases between.

This rearrangement joins TRBV6-6 to TRBJ2-1, with D perhaps TRBD1 (5 bases). This CDR3 has 13 residues. Germline CDR1 is MNHNY and CDR2 is SVGAGI (reference sequence). V shed 4 bases and J shed 8 bases, with 12 bases lying between them. The DNA for the CDR3 is TGTGCCAGCAGTTCCGCGGTACAGGATGAGCAGTTCTTC. Residues: CASSSAVQDEQFF.

J is TRBJ1-4 and V is TRBV9; 9 nucleotides agree with TRBD1. Germline values: CDR1 SGDLS, CDR2 YYNGEE. The CDR3 extends over 15 amino acids. The V gene end was trimmed by 3 bases and the J gene end by 8 bases; junction bases not matched to a gene: 8. The CDR3 loop reads CASSAQGAGREKLFF. The CDR3 DNA is TGTGCCAGCAGCGCACAGGGGGCGGGGCGCGAAAAACTGTTTTTT.

The V and J genes are TRBV7-7 and TRBJ2-5; weak D call: TRBD1 (5 bases). Germline V gene sequence: CDR1 SSHAT, CDR2 FNYEAQ (reference sequence). Between the trimmed V and J ends, which lost 3 bases and 2 bases, there was a span of 10 bases. There are 14 residues in the CDR3. The CDR3 DNA is TGTGCCAGCAGCTTGAATTCAGGGCAAGAGACCCAGTACTTC. Protein: CASSLNSGQETQYF.

The chain is built from TRBV27 and TRBJ2-7; 8 bases are shared with TRBD1. The CDR3 is made up of 15 amino acids. Per the germline V gene, CDR1 is MNHEY and CDR2 is SMNVEV (reference sequence). The V gene end was trimmed by 5 bases and the J gene end by 6 bases; junction bases not matched to a gene: 12. The CDR3: CASSPSPTGVSEQYF. CDR3 nucleotide sequence: TGTGCCAGCAGTCCCTCTCCGACAGGGGTGTCCGAGCAGTACTTC.

This rearrangement joins TRBV29-1 to TRBJ2-6, with TRBD1 identical over 7 bases. The CDR3 is 19 residues long. The junction had 18 bases not matched to a gene; V was cut back by 5 bases and J by 2 bases. CDR1 is SQVTM, CDR2 ANQGSEA, per germline. CDR3 DNA sequence: TGCAGCGTTTTTCAGGCCGGGACAGTCAAACAACCTGGGGCCAACGTCCTGACTTTC. This codes for CSVFQAGTVKQPGANVLTF.

In this sample, this clone turned up once. V and J are TRBV19 and TRBJ2-7, with a possible D match to TRBD2 (5 bases). V shed 5 bases and J shed 0 bases, with 14 bases lying between them. CDR1 is LNHDA and CDR2 is SQIVND in the germline V gene (reference sequence). The CDR3 runs 15 residues. CDR3 sequence: CASSPWQGSSYEQYF. The CDR3 region has the DNA TGTGCCAGTAGTCCATGGCAAGGGAGCTCCTACGAGCAGTACTTC.

J is TRBJ2-2 and V is TRBV28; 10 positions match TRBD2. CDR3 length: 16 amino acids. Trimming removed 2 bases from V and 8 bases from J; junction bases left unmatched: 8. Germline V gene sequence: CDR1 MDHEN, CDR2 SYDVKM. The CDR3 DNA reads as TGTGCCAGCAGTTTAGGTCCTAGCGGGAGATCTGGGGAGCTGTTTTTT. This codes for CASSLGPSGRSGELFF.

V gene TRBV11-3 combines with J gene TRBJ1-3; D unresolved. This CDR3 is 14 amino acids long. The germline V gene has CDR1 SGHNT and CDR2 YENEEA. Trimming removed 3 bases from V and 7 bases from J, with 13 bases in between. Here the CDR3 reads CASSLAGSRNTIYF. Written as DNA, the CDR3 is TGTGCCAGCAGCTTGGCGGGGTCGAGGAACACCATATATTTT.

The chain couples TRBV11-2 to TRBJ2-1; D is undetermined. V lost 0 bases, J lost 7 bases, and 7 bases lay in between. The CDR3 totals 13 residues. Germline V gene sequence: CDR1 SGHAT, CDR2 FQNNGV. The CDR3 reads CASSLDLANEQFF. CDR3 coding DNA: TGTGCCAGCAGCTTAGATCTGGCAAATGAGCAGTTCTTC. The full variable domain, its missing parts supplied by reference TRBV11-2 and TRBJ2-1, is EAGVAQSPRYKIIEKRQSVAFWCNPISGHATLYWYQQILGQGPKLLIQFQNNGVVDDSQLPKDRFSAERLKGVDSTLKIQPAKLEDSAVYLCASSLDLANEQFFGPGTRLTVL.

The chain combines TRBV6-5 with TRBJ1-4, with D unclear. Trimming pared 5 bases from V and 0 bases from J, leaving 7 bases between. From germline, CDR1 is MNHEY and CDR2 SVGAGI. The CDR3 covers 14 residues. CDR3 sequence reads: CASSESATNEKLFF. The CDR3 DNA follows: TGTGCCAGCAGTGAGAGCGCAACTAATGAAAAACTGTTTTTT.

V and J are TRBV27 and TRBJ2-2; TRBD1 is a possible D gene (6 bases). Germline CDR1 MNHEY, CDR2 SMNVEV (reference sequence). This CDR3 has 14 amino acids. The germline V and J ends were trimmed by 2 bases and 7 bases, with 11 bases remaining between them. CDR3 residues: CASSLVGAGGELFF. In DNA form, the CDR3 reads TGTGCCAGCAGTTTAGTGGGGGCCGGCGGGGAGCTGTTTTTT.

This clone was detected once. This chain connects TRBV19 to TRBJ2-3; D not certain. Germline-derived CDR1 and CDR2 are LNHDA and SQIVND (reference sequence). There are 14 residues in the CDR3. V dropped 4 bases and J dropped 0 bases, with 8 bases sitting between them. The CDR3 protein is CASSNYLSTDTQYF. In DNA form, the CDR3 reads TGTGCCAGTAGTAACTACCTGAGCACAGATACGCAGTATTTT.